This T cell receptor (beta chain) was profiled in a study of blood T cell repertoires in COVID-19 (TCRdb year 2020). With respect to the entire study: Collaborator samples came from the United States, Italy and Spain and covered acute and convalescent phases of COVID-19. The material from the prospective study consisted of cDNA or gDNA derived from T cells, B-cell-depleted T cells, or PBMCs. The dataset comprised deeply sampled blood TCRbeta repertoires from subjects exposed to, actively infected with, or recovered from COVID-19. A freely available public database, intended as a resource for researchers studying the immune response to SARS-CoV-2, is where the repertoires were released. Samples came from the ongoing ImmuneRACE study (first 160 participants) plus 1,254 subjects from 6 global collaborators. Nearly every sample came with metadata listing a de-identified subject ID, COVID-19 status, age in years and sex. Where available, HLA class I and class II types were obtained from metadata supplied by the sample provider rather than from assay-based typing. Summary of the overall study and its limitations: Clinical and demographic metadata were provided uncurated, with the amount varying by source and participant.

The immunoSEQ Assay, a bias-controlled multiplex PCR, was used to amplify TCRbeta CDR3 regions from genomic DNA. Per the original workflow: Nucleated cell counts per sample were estimated from amplification of reference gene primers within the assay. Sequence reads were collapsed and filtered to measure the absolute abundance of every unique TCRbeta CDR3 rearrangement. Productive Simpson clonality was computed per sample as the square root of Simpson's diversity index over productive rearrangements. Imported from immuneACCESS, the table was reduced by TCRdb to in-frame sequences with V and J called. These copies leave out some clones; in studies compared against another copy, an unresolved V gene accounts for under half, and the cause of the remainder is not known. V and J calls and clone size are those listed in that table; D and trimming were worked out from the DNA. For this sample there are about 260,000 clones; around 86% appear just once. Of the sample, 5.2% is held by the ten largest clones.

This clone was found once. The target of this receptor is not known. There are no base qualities to consult, and no much larger clone falls within one base. One collaborating source in Seattle enrolled patients while the patients were actively infected and followed the patients over time throughout the course of disease. Whole blood was collected in K2EDTA tubes by collaborating institutions according to the institutions' own protocols. For TCRbeta analysis, collaborators shipped samples as frozen whole blood, isolated PBMCs, or DNA extracted from either of those sample types. In the germline V gene, CDR1 corresponds to SGHTA and CDR2 to FQGNSA. Inclusive of the bounding cysteine and phenylalanine, the CDR3 is 16 residues long. Kept here is only the CDR3 DNA, which spans 48 bases and is read in frame from base 1. Germline trimming amounts to 1 base on V and 10 bases on J, with 11 as the count of junction bases outside the gene matches.

Input material: peripheral blood. The sequence derives from a woman aged 55-69 years with COVID-19, enrolled during active disease. The chain uses TRBV7-2 and TRBJ2-5; the central 11 bases match TRBD2. CDR3 sequence: CASSLGLAGNRGDQYF. The DNA sequence follows: TGTGCCAGCAGCTTAGGACTAGCGGGGAACCGTGGGGACCAGTACTTC. The full variable domain, with segments outside the CDR3 supplied by the reference TRBV7-2 and TRBJ2-5 proteins, appears as GAGVSQSPSNKVTEKGKDVELRCDPISGHTALYWYRQSLGQGLEFLIYFQGNSAPDKSGLPSDRFSAERTGGSVSTLTIQRTQQEDSAVYLCASSLGLAGNRGDQYFGPGTRLLVL.